The clone carrying this T cell receptor (beta chain) was observed a few times. Its antigen is unknown. The entry originates in a study of beta chain features in type 1 diabetes. Overall study findings and caveats: Fewer insertions but more deletions were seen at VDJ junctions in type 1 diabetes patients. A greater similarity of naive, central memory and Treg TCRB repertoires was seen among patients than among healthy donors.

Reverse transcription of all isolated RNA meant that expressed TCRB transcripts were sequenced. Clones were sequenced by immunoSEQ multiplex PCR, and TCRdb holds only the in-frame ones, with some missing. This table holds about 340,000 clones, approximately 8.2% found once. The CDR3 extends over 15 amino acids. Trimming took 5 bases from V and 5 from J; bases not matched to a gene: 8. Germline lookup yields CDR1 PRHDT and CDR2 FYEKMQ (reference sequence). CD45RO/CCR7/CD25/CD127/CD95/CD27 separated CD4+ naive, central memory, regulatory and stem cell-like memory cells by sorting. Purity above 98% was achieved in all sorted populations.

This receptor was obtained from a woman in her late teens or twenties in good health. V is TRBV13 and J is TRBJ2-1, with TRBD2 matching 8 bases. Sequences were obtained from central memory CD4+ T cells from blood. This CDR3 reads CASSTRAGVDNEQFF. CDR3 DNA: TGTGCCAGCAGCACCCGAGCGGGAGTGGACAATGAGCAGTTCTTC.